Here is one T cell receptor (beta chain) with its context. Here immunoSEQ multiplex PCR was the method, and the copy in TCRdb shows in-frame clones only, minus some. The repertoire holds 200,000 to 250,000 clones, with roughly nine tenths as singletons. The sample belongs to a study of blood T cell repertoires in COVID-19. Study in general: Acute and convalescent COVID-19 specimens originated in the United States, Italy and Spain.

All enrollees were roughly 18 to 100 years old and from about 25 US areas. Participant reports of clinical history set cohort assignment. Sequencing was carried out using PBMCs or T cells enriched from blood (not recorded which). The TCR originated in a woman aged 18-35 years in a cohort exposed to, infected with or recovered from COVID-19 (not recorded which).

CDR3 loop: CASSPGTSSSSYNEQFF. CDR3 bases: TGTGCCAGCAGCCCTGGGACAAGCTCTAGCTCCTACAATGAGCAGTTCTTC. V usage is TRBV7-9 and J usage is TRBJ2-1; a possible D gene is TRBD1 (6 bases). The CDR3 contains 17 residues. The V gene lost 5 bases and the J gene lost 0 bases, with 17 bases spanning the gap. Germline CDR1 reads SEHNR; CDR2 reads FQNEAQ (reference sequence).